This TCR beta chain was captured in a study of blood T cells in healthy people across ages. A second PCR of roughly 7 to 11 cycles used a sample-barcoded 5' primer and a J-beta primer mix. TCRdb redid the calling of the 5' RACE reads with MiXCR, one entry per CDR3 protein. The sample has roughly 860,000 distinct CDR3 sequences, around 68% seen once. This CDR3 is built from 13 residues. CDR1 and CDR2 (germline): MRHNA, SNTAGT. Trimming pared 3 bases from V and 6 bases from J, leaving 9 bases between. The source of this sequence is a young man in good health. Input material: blood. The rearrangement links TRBV6-4 to TRBJ1-5, with D perhaps TRBD1 (5 bases). The CDR3 spells CASSEDQGQPQHF. The DNA for the CDR3 is TGTGCCAGCAGTGAGGACCAGGGTCAGCCCCAGCATTTT.